The rows below give T cell receptor beta chains drawn from one sample of a study of blood T cells in healthy people across ages. One entry per CDR3 protein results from TCRdb running MiXCR on the 5' RACE reads. The table shows about 780,000 distinct CDR3 sequences, with about 47% occurring only once. The source material was blood. These receptors all come from a man older than 75 in good health. CDR3s include the opening cysteine and the closing phenylalanine or tryptophan. Fields, in order: D gene, clone size, V gene, J gene, CDR3 protein, CDR3 DNA. The D gene is left open where the match is weak. Some rows mark clone size as missing; the rest say once, few, many or name a class of expanded clone.

NA	NA	TRBV21-1	TRBJ2-7	CASTILRTGTGGNHYSYEQYF	TGTGCCAGCACCATACTTCGCACCGGGACAGGGGGGAACCATTACTCCTACGAGCAGTACTTC
NA	NA	TRBV12-3/TRBV12-4	TRBJ1-6	CASSRLGSPLHF	TGTGCCAGCAGCCGCCTGGGTTCACCCCTCCACTTT
NA	NA	TRBV9	TRBJ1-1	CASSPAGSTEAFF	TGTGCCAGCAGCCCGGCAGGGAGCACTGAGGCTTTCTTT
NA	NA	TRBV29-1	TRBJ2-1	CSVVGTAYNEQFF	TGCAGCGTCGTCGGGACGGCCTACAATGAGCAGTTCTTC
NA	few	TRBV9	TRBJ2-7	CASSVDRGYNEQYF	TGTGCCAGCAGCGTAGATAGGGGATATAACGAGCAGTACTTC
NA	NA	TRBV12-3/TRBV12-4	TRBJ2-3	CASSLRRAGTDTQYF	TGTGCCAGCAGTTTAAGGAGAGCGGGCACAGATACGCAGTATTTT
TRBD2	NA	TRBV3-1	TRBJ2-5	CASSQAGRAELRETQYF	TGTGCCAGCAGCCAGGCGGGGAGGGCAGAGCTCAGGGAGACCCAGTACTTC
NA	NA	TRBV20-1	TRBJ2-1	CSAPDRSSYNEQFF	TGCAGTGCTCCGGACCGAAGCTCCTACAATGAGCAGTTCTTC
NA	NA	TRBV27	TRBJ2-7	CASSSRVEGSLEQYF	TGTGCCAGCAGTTCCCGGGTAGAGGGTTCTTTGGAGCAGTACTTC
TRBD1	NA	TRBV27	TRBJ2-7	CASSLWATGGGWEQYF	TGTGCCAGCAGCTTATGGGCGACAGGGGGCGGCTGGGAGCAGTACTTC
TRBD2	few	TRBV12-3/TRBV12-4	TRBJ2-1	CASSPLAGGTNEQFF	TGTGCCAGCAGCCCACTAGCGGGAGGGACGAATGAGCAGTTCTTC
TRBD1	NA	TRBV6-1	TRBJ1-5	CASSASRPGTGFDQPQHF	TGTGCCAGCAGTGCGAGCCGTCCCGGGACAGGGTTCGATCAGCCCCAGCATTTT
TRBD2	few	TRBV11-3	TRBJ2-7	CASSFSGGSSYEQYF	TGTGCCAGCAGCTTTAGCGGGGGTAGCTCCTACGAGCAGTACTTC
TRBD2	NA	TRBV11-2	TRBJ2-3	CASSGLGQYF	TGTGCCAGCAGCGGACTAGGGCAGTATTTT
NA	NA	TRBV9	TRBJ2-1	CASSVASQAHNEQFF	TGTGCCAGCAGCGTAGCCTCGCAGGCCCACAATGAGCAGTTCTTC
TRBD1	NA	TRBV12-3/TRBV12-4	TRBJ1-1	CASSSPDRVGPEAFF	TGTGCCAGCAGTTCCCCGGACAGGGTTGGTCCTGAAGCTTTCTTT
TRBD1	few	TRBV28	TRBJ2-1	CASSQLTWDRGNEQFF	TGTGCCAGCAGTCAATTAACCTGGGACAGGGGGAATGAGCAGTTCTTC
TRBD1	NA	TRBV12-3/TRBV12-4	TRBJ2-7	CASSFQAGTGAEQYF	TGTGCCAGCAGTTTCCAAGCCGGGACAGGGGCCGAGCAGTACTTC
TRBD2	few	TRBV28	TRBJ2-7	CASSETSGSRYEQYF	TGTGCCAGCAGTGAAACTAGCGGGAGCAGGTACGAGCAGTACTTC
NA	many	TRBV5-1	TRBJ2-7	CASSPQGNEQYF	TGCGCCAGCAGCCCCCAGGGGAACGAGCAGTACTTC
TRBD1	few	TRBV7-6	TRBJ2-7	CASSQHRDSNYEQYF	TGTGCCAGCAGCCAGCACCGGGACAGTAACTACGAGCAGTACTTC
TRBD2	NA	TRBV7-2	TRBJ2-5	CASRLRLAGNQETQYF	TGTGCCAGCAGACTGAGACTAGCGGGGAACCAAGAGACCCAGTACTTC
NA	once	TRBV28	TRBJ2-4	CASKTSDGAKNIQYF	TGTGCCAGCAAAACTTCGGACGGAGCCAAAAACATTCAGTACTTC
NA	few	TRBV7-2	TRBJ2-7	CASMARPGQSYEQYF	TGTGCCAGCATGGCCCGTCCGGGTCAGTCCTACGAGCAGTACTTC
TRBD2	NA	TRBV2	TRBJ2-1	CASSESGSSGEQFF	TGTGCCAGCAGTGAAAGCGGGAGTAGCGGTGAGCAGTTCTTC
NA	NA	TRBV6-5	TRBJ2-3	CASSYSGRTDTQYF	TGTGCCAGCAGTTACTCAGGCCGCACAGATACGCAGTATTTT
NA	NA	TRBV4-3	TRBJ2-7	CASSQDRGRATDEQYF	TGCGCCAGCAGCCAAGATCGGGGCAGGGCCACCGACGAGCAGTACTTC
TRBD2	NA	TRBV15	TRBJ2-5	CATSKPGLGSNEQYF	TGTGCCACCAGCAAACCGGGACTAGGTTCCAATGAGCAGTACTTC
NA	NA	TRBV21-1	TRBJ1-5	CASRTTDSYYSNQPQHF	TGTGCCAGTCGAACCACAGACAGCTATTATAGCAATCAGCCCCAGCATTTT
TRBD2	NA	TRBV9	TRBJ2-7	CASSAGLAGVGYEQYF	TGTGCCAGCAGCGCGGGACTAGCGGGAGTAGGTTACGAGCAGTACTTC
NA	many	TRBV14	TRBJ1-1	CASSQFGQGWHTEAFF	TGTGCCAGCAGCCAGTTCGGTCAGGGGTGGCACACTGAAGCTTTCTTT
TRBD2	NA	TRBV10-3	TRBJ2-7	CAISGERDSYNEQYF	TGTGCCATCAGTGGAGAGCGGGACTCCTACAATGAGCAGTACTTC
NA	few	TRBV7-3	TRBJ2-2	CASSPSTLGELFF	TGTGCCAGCAGCCCCTCGACCCTCGGGGAGCTGTTTTTT
NA	few	TRBV6-2/TRBV6-3	TRBJ1-5	CASRGSPGPQHF	TGTGCCAGCAGAGGGAGTCCAGGGCCCCAGCATTTT
TRBD1	NA	TRBV12-3/TRBV12-4	TRBJ2-2	CASSRGQRTGELFF	TGTGCCAGCAGTCGGGGACAGCGGACCGGGGAGCTGTTTTTT
NA	few	TRBV14	TRBJ2-7	CASSQGFPEHTYEQYF	TGTGCCAGCAGCCAAGGGTTCCCGGAACATACCTACGAGCAGTACTTC
NA	NA	TRBV2	TRBJ2-3	CASPRRDTSSTDTQYF	TGTGCCAGCCCGAGGCGGGACACCAGTTCCACAGATACGCAGTATTTT
TRBD1	NA	TRBV12-3/TRBV12-4	TRBJ1-6	CASTNSQGAYNSPLHF	TGTGCCAGCACCAACTCGCAGGGGGCCTATAATTCACCCCTCCACTTT
NA	few	TRBV5-6	TRBJ2-3	CASSLEGPGGTDTQYF	TGTGCCAGCAGCTTGGAGGGGCCGGGGGGCACAGATACGCAGTATTTT
NA	NA	TRBV12-3/TRBV12-4	TRBJ2-7	CASSLRVSASRNEQYF	TGTGCCAGCAGTCTCCGAGTCTCGGCGTCCAGGAACGAGCAGTACTTC
NA	NA	TRBV5-1	TRBJ1-4	CASSLARVSNEKLFF	TGCGCCAGCAGCTTGGCAAGGGTCTCTAATGAAAAACTGTTTTTT
NA	NA	TRBV24-1	TRBJ1-1	CATSDIQGWAFF	TGTGCCACCAGTGATATACAGGGTTGGGCTTTCTTT
TRBD2	few	TRBV9	TRBJ2-4	CASSEGLWREGNIQYF	TGTGCCAGCAGCGAGGGGTTATGGCGGGAGGGAAACATTCAGTACTTC
TRBD2	NA	TRBV5-1	TRBJ2-7	CASSPGLAGGQVVYEQYF	TGCGCCAGCAGCCCCGGACTAGCGGGAGGCCAGGTTGTCTACGAGCAGTACTTC
NA	NA	TRBV4-3	TRBJ2-1	CASSQGVRSLEQFF	TGCGCCAGCAGCCAAGGTGTGAGGAGTTTAGAGCAGTTCTTC
TRBD2	NA	TRBV28	TRBJ2-7	CASRVAGGRGYEQYF	TGTGCCAGCAGGGTAGCGGGAGGGAGGGGATACGAGCAGTACTTC
NA	NA	TRBV20-1	TRBJ2-7	CSAIGTPSSYEQYF	TGCAGTGCGATCGGGACTCCGAGCTCCTACGAGCAGTACTTC
TRBD1	NA	TRBV28	TRBJ2-7	CASSSPRQGLRYEQYF	TGTGCCAGCAGTTCCCCCCGACAGGGTCTTAGGTACGAGCAGTACTTC
NA	NA	TRBV6-1	TRBJ1-5	CASSVSPHQPQHF	TGTGCCAGCAGTGTGAGTCCTCATCAGCCCCAGCATTTT
NA	few	TRBV6-1	TRBJ2-7	CASRNQGGRYEQYF	TGTGCCAGCAGGAACCAGGGGGGAAGGTACGAGCAGTACTTC
TRBD2	NA	TRBV3-1	TRBJ2-3	CASSPGTSGRSTDTQYF	TGTGCCAGCAGCCCCGGGACTAGCGGGAGATCGACAGATACGCAGTATTTT